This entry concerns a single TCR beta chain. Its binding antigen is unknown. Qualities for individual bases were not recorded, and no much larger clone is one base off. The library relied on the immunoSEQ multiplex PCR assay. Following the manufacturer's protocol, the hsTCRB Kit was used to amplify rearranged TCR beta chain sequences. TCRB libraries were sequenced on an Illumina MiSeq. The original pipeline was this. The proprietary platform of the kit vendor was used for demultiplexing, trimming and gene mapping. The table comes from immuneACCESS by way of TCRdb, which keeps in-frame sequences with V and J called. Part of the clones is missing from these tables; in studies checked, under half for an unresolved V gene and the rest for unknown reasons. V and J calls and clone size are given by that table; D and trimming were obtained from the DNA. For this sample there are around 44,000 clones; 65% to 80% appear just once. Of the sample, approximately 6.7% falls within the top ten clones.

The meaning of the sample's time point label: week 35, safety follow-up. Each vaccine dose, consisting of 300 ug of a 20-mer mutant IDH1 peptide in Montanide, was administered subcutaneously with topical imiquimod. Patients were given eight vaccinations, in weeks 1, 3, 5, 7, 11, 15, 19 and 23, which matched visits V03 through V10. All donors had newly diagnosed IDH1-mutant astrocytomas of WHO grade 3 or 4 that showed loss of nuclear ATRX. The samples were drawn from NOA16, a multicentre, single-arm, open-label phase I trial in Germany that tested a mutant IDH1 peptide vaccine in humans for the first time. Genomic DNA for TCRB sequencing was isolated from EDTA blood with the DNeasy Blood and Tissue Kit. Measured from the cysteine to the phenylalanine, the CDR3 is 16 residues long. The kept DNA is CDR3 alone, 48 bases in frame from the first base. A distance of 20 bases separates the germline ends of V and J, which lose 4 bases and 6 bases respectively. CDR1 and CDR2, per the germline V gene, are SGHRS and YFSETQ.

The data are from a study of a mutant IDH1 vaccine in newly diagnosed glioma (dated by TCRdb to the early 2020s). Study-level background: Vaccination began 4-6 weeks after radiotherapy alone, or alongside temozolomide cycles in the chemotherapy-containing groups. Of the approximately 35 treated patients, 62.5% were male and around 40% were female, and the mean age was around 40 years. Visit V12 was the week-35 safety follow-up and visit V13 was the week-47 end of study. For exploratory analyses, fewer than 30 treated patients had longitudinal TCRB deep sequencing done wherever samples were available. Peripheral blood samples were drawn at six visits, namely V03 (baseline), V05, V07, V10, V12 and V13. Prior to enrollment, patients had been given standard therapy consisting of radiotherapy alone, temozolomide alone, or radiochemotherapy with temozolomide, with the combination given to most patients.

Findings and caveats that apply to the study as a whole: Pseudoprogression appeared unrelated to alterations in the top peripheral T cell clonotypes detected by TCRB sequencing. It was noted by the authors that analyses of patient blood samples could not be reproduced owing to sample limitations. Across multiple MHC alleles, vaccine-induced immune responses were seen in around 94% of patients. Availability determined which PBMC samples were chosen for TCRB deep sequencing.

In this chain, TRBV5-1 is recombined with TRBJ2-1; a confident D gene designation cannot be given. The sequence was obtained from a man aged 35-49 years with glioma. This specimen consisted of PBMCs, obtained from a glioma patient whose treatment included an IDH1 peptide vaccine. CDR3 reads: CASSARPGPLGNEQFF. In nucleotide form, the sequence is TGCGCCAGCAGCGCCCGTCCTGGTCCTTTGGGCAATGAGCAGTTCTTC. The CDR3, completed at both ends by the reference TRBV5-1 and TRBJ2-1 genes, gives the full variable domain KAGVTQTPRYLIKTRGQQVTLSCSPISGHRSVSWYQQTPGQGLQFLFEYFSETQRNKGNFPGRFSGRQFSNSRSEMNVSTLELGDSALYLCASSARPGPLGNEQFFGPGTRLTVL.